The 9 T cell receptor beta chains in this list originate from one sample, sequenced in a study of blood T cell repertoires in COVID-19. TCRdb keeps only in-frame clones here, not all; method: immunoSEQ multiplex PCR. The sample lists almost 200,000 clones, roughly 80% seen once, with under 7% in the top ten. Sequencing input: peripheral blood. These receptors originate from a woman aged 40 to 50 with COVID-19, enrolled during active disease.

The chain recombines TRBV10-3 with TRBJ2-3; no definite D call. CDR3 length: 13 residues. V lost 2 bases and J lost 4, with 7 bases in between. Looked up from germline, CDR1 is ENHRY and CDR2 is SYGVKD. The CDR3, as DNA: TGTGCCATCAGTGAGGGTAGCCCAGATACGCAGTATTTT. Translating it yields CAISEGSPDTQYF.

The sample holds a few counts of this clone. The chain combines TRBV7-8 with TRBJ2-5; TRBD1 is a possible D gene (7 bases). CDR3 length equals 13 residues. V lost 4 bases, J lost 10 bases, and 16 bases lay in between. Germline loops: CDR1 SGHVS, CDR2 FQNEAQ. CDR3 protein: CASSSLTGRNQYF. The CDR3 DNA is TGTGCCAGCAGCTCCCTGACAGGGAGGAACCAGTACTTC.

The rearrangement links TRBV27 to TRBJ2-5, with D unclear. Germline CDR1 is MNHEY and CDR2 is SMNVEV (reference sequence). The CDR3 length is 14 residues. The V end was cut by 6 bases, the J end by 0 bases, with 11 bases between. CDR3 sequence: CASRQIPYQETQYF. Written as DNA, the CDR3 is TGTGCCAGCAGACAAATACCGTACCAAGAGACCCAGTACTTC.

The J gene is TRBJ2-5, the V gene TRBV10-3, with TRBD2 matching 10 bases. The CDR3 covers 14 residues. Per the germline V gene, CDR1 is ENHRY and CDR2 is SYGVKD. Trimming took 7 bases from V and 3 from J; bases not matched to a gene: 5. DNA for the CDR3: TGTGCCATCACGAGCGGGGGGGCGAAAGAGACCCAGTACTTC. As protein: CAITSGGAKETQYF.

The CDR3 loop is CASSKREETVTTTNEKLFF. The CDR3 DNA reads TGTGCCAGCAGCAAAAGGGAGGAGACAGTGACCACAACTAATGAAAAACTGTTTTTT. The chain joins TRBV21-1 to TRBJ1-4. TRBV21-1 is a pseudogene. The CDR3 length is 19 residues.

The chain joins TRBV15 to TRBJ1-6; a possible D gene is TRBD1 (5 bases). Germline CDR1 and CDR2: LNHNV and YYDKDF (reference sequence). V lost 2 bases to trimming and J lost 5 bases, with 10 bases between them. The CDR3 extends over 15 amino acids. The CDR3 coding sequence is TGTGCCACCAGCAGACGGACACCTGATAATTCACCCCTCCACTTT. This gives the protein CATSRRTPDNSPLHF.

This chain uses TRBV24-1 with TRBJ2-1; TRBD1 matches at 8 bases. The CDR3 is made up of 16 amino acids. Looked up from germline, CDR1 is KGHDR and CDR2 is SFDVKD. V gave up 3 bases and J gave up 8 bases; unmatched junction bases: 11. This CDR3 is CATSDQGTGLLDEQFF. CDR3 DNA: TGTGCCACCAGTGATCAGGGGACAGGTCTTTTGGATGAGCAGTTCTTC.

The chain recombines TRBV7-9 with TRBJ1-4, with D maybe TRBD1 (6 bases). CDR3 length: 17 amino acids. Germline V gene lookup returns CDR1 SEHNR and CDR2 FQNEAQ (reference sequence). Deletions cut 1 base from V and 0 bases from J, with 12 bases between. CDR3 nucleotide sequence: TGTGCCAGCAGCTTAGTGGGGGCATCAGCAACTAATGAAAAACTGTTTTTT. This sequence encodes CASSLVGASATNEKLFF.

This clone was recorded at least ten times. V and J are TRBV27 and TRBJ2-3, with TRBD2 matching over 11 bases. V dropped 6 bases and J dropped 1; count of bases not matched to a gene: 0. Per germline, CDR1 MNHEY and CDR2 SMNVEV (reference sequence). CDR3 length equals 14 residues. The CDR3 region is CASRGLAGTDTQYF. The CDR3 DNA is TGTGCCAGCAGGGGACTAGCGGGCACAGATACGCAGTATTTT.